This section outlines one T cell receptor beta chain sequence together with its context. What it binds is unknown. The method was immunoSEQ multiplex PCR; TCRdb's version includes in-frame clones alone and lacks a portion of them. The sample includes 300,000 to 350,000 clones, 70% to 90% of them seen just once. The length of the CDR3 is 14 residues. Per the germline V gene, CDR1 is SGHTS and CDR2 is YDEGEE. V was clipped by 3 bases and J by 4 bases; unmatched bases: 5. These data come from a study of Ad26.COV2.S vaccination and SARS-CoV-2 variants. Whole-study context: Doses of Ad26.COV2.S were injected into muscle once or twice, 56 days apart. General study points: For non-spike TCRs, breadth in vaccine recipients resembled that in placebo recipients.

The treatment here: 15 to 20 received Ad26.COV2.S at low or high dose, single or two shots; roughly 5 received placebo; per-sample allocation not given. The samples date from day 63 after the first vaccine or placebo injection. Donation came from an adult in Boston who was aged 18-55 years. The shot given was an Ad26 vector that makes Wuhan-strain SARS-CoV-2 spike. The V gene is TRBV5-8, the J gene TRBJ2-5; TRBD2 aligns across 8 bases. Source: peripheral blood, taken in a trial of Ad26.COV2.S vaccine versus placebo. The clonotype originates from a person aged 18-65 years who received the Ad26.COV2.S COVID-19 vaccine or a placebo. CDR3 bases: TGTGCCAGCAGCTCGGGGGGGCGAGGAGAGACCCAGTACTTC. Its translation is CASSSGGRGETQYF.